This section outlines one T cell receptor delta chain sequence together with its context. Its antigen is currently unknown. This sequence is one base from a far larger clone and is likely a read error. The same CDR3 is also encoded by other DNA sequences in this sample. This sample was included in a study of γδ T cells in repeated Plasmodium falciparum infection. The V gene's germline CDR1 is GEAIGNYY and CDR2 EKD. The CDR3 spans 22 residues. TCRdb redid the clone calls on the multiplex PCR reads with CATT. The repertoire includes around 89,000 delta-chain clones, under 1.5% of them detected once, and 7% to 9.5% sits in the top ten. Vgamma9/Vdelta2+ and Vdelta2-negative gammadelta T cells were flow-sorted from PBMC for bulk sequencing. Regarding the study as a whole: Vgamma9/Vdelta2+ repertoires stayed stably polyclonal over time and infection.

The sample consisted of gamma-delta T cells from blood. The chain has TRDV2 and TRDJ3; 13 bases are a match to TRDD3. No J gene was available from TCRdb, and it was assigned here by a germline match of the DNA. This receptor was identified in a pool of human donors (malaria-infected and uninfected, not separated). This chain's CDR3 is CACDIKYWGIRLRSWDTRQMFF. The CDR3 coding sequence is TGTGCCTGTGACATAAAGTACTGGGGGATACGACTCCGGTCCTGGGACACCCGTCAGATGTTTTTC.